The entry below describes one T cell receptor (beta chain). These data come from a study of T cell responses to AZD1222 COVID-19 vaccine. Study details: Second-dose recipients at about 4 or about 12 weeks were treated as one pooled group.

The table came from immunoSEQ multiplex PCR; TCRdb's copy has only in-frame clones and leaves some out. This table has fewer than 100,000 clones, around nine tenths appearing once. Germline CDR1 is SGHRS and CDR2 is YFSETQ. CDR3 size: 15 residues. Trimming removed 4 bases from V and 0 bases from J; junction bases left unmatched: 3. This sample comprised peripheral blood, obtained on day 0 of AZD1222 vaccination. This chain links TRBV5-1 with TRBJ2-7; 11 bases are shared with TRBD2. The receptor was isolated from an adult in good health. The CDR3 DNA sequence: TGCGCCAGCAGCCCGGGACTAGCGGCCTCCTACGAGCAGTACTTC. Its translation: CASSPGLAASYEQYF. The full variable domain, with the rest looked up from reference TRBV5-1 and TRBJ2-7, is KAGVTQTPRYLIKTRGQQVTLSCSPISGHRSVSWYQQTPGQGLQFLFEYFSETQRNKGNFPGRFSGRQFSNSRSEMNVSTLELGDSALYLCASSPGLAASYEQYFGPGTRLTVT.